One and the same sample provided the 17 T cell receptor beta chains below, sequenced in a study of molecular identifiers for immune sequencing clone quantification. TCRdb used MiXCR to reprocess the PCR reads, holding one entry per CDR3 protein. Here the sample spans about 70,000 distinct CDR3 sequences, about a fifth being singletons. Sequences were obtained from naive CD8+ T cells from blood, with Jurkat cell RNA spiked in. Subset here: FACS-sorted CD8+CD4-CCR7+CD45RA+ naive T cells. The receptors shown here come from a human donor in good health. Some libraries in this study had Jurkat cell RNA spiked in.

This clonotype was counted at least ten times. This chain connects TRBV15 to TRBJ2-3; D unresolved. Germline-derived CDR1 and CDR2 are LNHNV and YYDKDF (reference sequence). Trimming shortened V by 6 bases and J by 1 base, and 11 bases separated the two germline ends. The CDR3 totals 14 residues. The CDR3 is CATRGRSGTDTQYF. CDR3 DNA: TGTGCCACCAGGGGAAGATCTGGCACAGATACGCAGTATTTT.

This clonotype was seen repeatedly, ten times or more. This chain connects TRBV18 to TRBJ2-5, with D perhaps matching TRBD2 (6 bases). The CDR3 totals 19 residues. The V gene lost 2 bases and the J gene lost 1 base, with 23 bases spanning the gap. CDR1 and CDR2 (germline): KGHSH, LQKENI. The CDR3 loop reads CASSPRKLGLAGPQETQYF. CDR3 bases: TGTGCCAGCTCACCAAGAAAACTTGGGTTGGCGGGACCCCAAGAGACCCAGTACTTC. The full variable domain, in which reference TRBV18 and TRBJ2-5 provide the parts outside the CDR3, is NAGVMQNPRHLVRRRGQEARLRCSPMKGHSHVYWYRQLPEEGLKFMVYLQKENIIDESGMPKERFSAEFPKEGPSILRIQQVVRGDSAAYFCASSPRKLGLAGPQETQYFGPGTRLLVL.

This clonotype came up once. A much larger clone sits a single nucleotide away, making a read error possible. V gene TRBV19 combines with J gene TRBJ2-2; 8 bases align to TRBD2. Germline assignment: CDR1 LNHDA and CDR2 SQIVND (reference sequence). This CDR3 spans 15 amino acids. The CDR3 sequence: CASSLGRANTGEQFF. The CDR3 nucleotides read TGTGCCAGTAGTCTCGGGAGGGCCAACACCGGGGAGCAGTTTTTT. Using reference TRBV19 and TRBJ2-2 for the parts outside the CDR3, the full variable domain is DGGITQSPKYLFRKEGQNVTLSCEQNLNHDAMYWYRQDPGQGLRLIYYSQIVNDFQKGDIAEGYSVSREKKESFPLTVTSAQKNPTAFYLCASSLGRANTGEQFFGEGSRLTVL.

In its sample, this clonotype was seen many times. The genes are TRBV29-1 and TRBJ2-7; no firm D call. Per the germline V gene, CDR1 is SQVTM and CDR2 is ANQGSEA. CDR3 length: 15 amino acids. V was clipped by 0 bases and J by 2 bases, with 14 bases between them. CDR3 residues: CSVEERAGTTYEQYF. In DNA, the CDR3 is TGCAGCGTTGAAGAAAGAGCAGGAACGACCTACGAGCAGTACTTC.

Worth noting for this clonotype: A read error is likely, as this CDR3 ends without the conserved phenylalanine or tryptophan. The chain employs TRBV19 and TRBJ2-7; no definite D call. CDR3 length: 13 amino acids. The V and J ends lost 5 bases and 1 base respectively, with 9 bases between them. Germline-derived CDR1 and CDR2 are LNHDA and SQIVND (reference sequence). CDR3 DNA: TGTGCCAGTAGTCTGGACGGATCCTACGAGCAGTACTCC. It specifies CASSLDGSYEQYS.

This clonotype appeared many times. With a much larger clone just one base away, this may be a read error. The chain couples TRBV4-1 to TRBJ2-7, with 7 positions matching TRBD1. The V and J ends lost 4 bases and 6 bases, in that order; junction bases with no gene match: 15. Per germline, CDR1 MGHRA and CDR2 YSYEKL. CDR3 length: 16 amino acids. CDR3 loop: CASSREAETGLREQYF. CDR3 DNA sequence: TGCGCCAGCAGCCGAGAGGCCGAGACAGGGCTTCGCGAGCAGTACTTC.

In the case of this clonotype: One end of the junction does not line up with germline, which may come from a read error. V is TRBV7-2 and J is TRBJ2-3; D is perhaps TRBD2 (6 bases). CDR1 and CDR2 from the germline V gene are SGHTA and FQGNSA. The CDR3 has 18 amino acids. CDR3 loop: CANSESRDFPWGTDTQYF. In DNA, the CDR3 is TGTGCCAACAGCGAGAGCCGGGACTTTCCCTGGGGCACAGATACGCAGTATTTT.

This clonotype was picked up a small number of times. The chain combines TRBV5-4 with TRBJ2-6; 7 bases line up with TRBD2. Unmatched junction bases numbered 17, after V lost 10 bases and J lost 7 bases. The CDR3 is made up of 16 amino acids. Germline CDR1 SGHNT, CDR2 YYREEE (reference sequence). DNA for the CDR3: TGTGCCGGGGGAGGCAGGGAGGGTAAGAGTGCCAACGTCCTGACTTTC. This encodes CAGGGREGKSANVLTF.

About this clonotype itself: This sequence may be a read error, since a much larger clone differs from it by one base. CDR3 sequence (DNA): TGTGTCAGCACGGGACAGGGGCAATATGGGACTGAAGCTTTCTTT. It specifies CVSTGQGQYGTEAFF. The chain has TRBV5-6 and TRBJ1-1; 10 nucleotides agree with TRBD1. This CDR3 contains 15 residues. CDR1 and CDR2 (germline): SGHDT, YYEEEE.

The J gene is TRBJ1-5, the V gene TRBV5-1; D is uncertain. The germline V gene has CDR1 SGHRS and CDR2 YFSETQ. V gave up 9 bases and J gave up 4 bases, with 14 bases separating them. CDR3 length: 13 residues. The CDR3 DNA sequence: TGCGCCACGGACGTTTCAAAAAATCAGCCCCAGCATTTT. It translates to CATDVSKNQPQHF. Filled out from reference TRBV5-1 and TRBJ1-5, the complete variable domain reads KAGVTQTPRYLIKTRGQQVTLSCSPISGHRSVSWYQQTPGQGLQFLFEYFSETQRNKGNFPGRFSGRQFSNSRSEMNVSTLELGDSALYLCATDVSKNQPQHFGDGTRLSIL.

Many counts were recorded for this clonotype. V usage is TRBV6-5 and J usage is TRBJ1-1; D is unclear. Germline V gives CDR1 MNHEY, CDR2 SVGAGI. Trimming stripped 6 bases from V and 1 base from J, with 6 bases between. This CDR3 is 12 amino acids long. The CDR3 region has the DNA TGTGCCAGCAGAGCACAGAACACTGAAGCTTTCTTT. Its translation is CASRAQNTEAFF.

This clonotype was detected many times. CDR3 region: CASRQGGTDTQYF. The CDR3 DNA reads TGTGCCAGCAGACAGGGAGGCACAGATACGCAGTATTTT. The chain carries TRBV7-9 and TRBJ2-3; weak D call: TRBD1 (6 bases). With 6 bases removed from V and 1 base from J, the gap between germline ends came to 8 bases. This CDR3 contains 13 residues. Germline assignment: CDR1 SEHNR and CDR2 FQNEAQ (reference sequence).

The CDR3, as DNA: TGTGCCAGCAGGATCCTTCTAGCGGGAGTTAGGGAGACCCAGTACTTC. This codes for CASRILLAGVRETQYF. The rearrangement joins TRBV6-5 to TRBJ2-5; 10 bases map to TRBD2. Per germline, CDR1 MNHEY and CDR2 SVGAGI. CDR3 length: 16 amino acids. The ends lost 6 bases at V and 5 bases at J; junction bases unmatched: 12.

Notes on this clonotype: This clone may be a read error of a much larger clone one base away. The chain links TRBV7-2 to TRBJ1-4; D is uncertain. The CDR3 runs 14 residues. CDR1 SGHTA and CDR2 FQGNSA come from the germline V gene. The DNA for the CDR3 is TGTGCCAGCAACTTAGTGCGGACTAATGAAAAACTGTTTTTT. It translates to CASNLVRTNEKLFF.

The sample holds a few counts of this clonotype. This could be a read error, since a much larger clone is one nucleotide away. The rearrangement joins TRBV5-5 to TRBJ1-5; D is unresolved. This CDR3 contains 16 residues. Germline CDR1 reads SGHKS; CDR2 reads YYEKEE (reference sequence). This CDR3 reads CAGSQRVLSADQPQHF. In DNA form, the CDR3 reads TGTGCCGGCAGCCAGCGCGTCCTGTCAGCCGATCAGCCCCAGCATTTT.

About this clonotype itself: This could be a read error, since a much larger clone is one nucleotide away. The CDR3 does not close with the conserved phenylalanine or tryptophan, likely indicating a read error. The rearrangement uses TRBV4-2 and TRBJ1-4; maybe TRBD1 (5 bases). The germline V gene encodes CDR1 LGHNA and CDR2 YNFKEQ. The V gene lost 1 base and the J gene lost 8 bases, with 5 bases spanning the gap. The CDR3 totals 12 residues. The CDR3 coding sequence is TGTGCCAGCAGCCAAGGGGGGGAAAAACTGTTTTCT. This codes for CASSQGGEKLFS.

The V and J genes are TRBV11-1 and TRBJ2-7, with 9 bases that match TRBD2. Germline V gene data show CDR1 as SGHAT and CDR2 as FQDESV (reference sequence). The CDR3 consists of 13 residues. V gave up 0 bases and J gave up 6 bases; unmatched junction bases: 0. In nucleotides, the CDR3 is TGTGCCAGCAGCTTAGCAGCGGGAGGCGAGCAGTACTTC. Its translation: CASSLAAGGEQYF.